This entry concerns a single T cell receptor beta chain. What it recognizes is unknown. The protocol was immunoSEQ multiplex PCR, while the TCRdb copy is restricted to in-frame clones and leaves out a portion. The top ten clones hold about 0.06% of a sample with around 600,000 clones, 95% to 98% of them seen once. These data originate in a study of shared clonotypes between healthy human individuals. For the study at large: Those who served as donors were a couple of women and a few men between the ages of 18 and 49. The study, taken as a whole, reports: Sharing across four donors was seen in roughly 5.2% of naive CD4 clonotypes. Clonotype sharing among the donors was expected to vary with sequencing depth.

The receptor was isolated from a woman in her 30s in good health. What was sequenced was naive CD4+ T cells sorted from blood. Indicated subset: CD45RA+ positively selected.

CDR3 nucleotide sequence: TGTGCCAGCTCACCAAAGGACCCCGTTAGAGAGCAGTACTTC. Translation gives CASSPKDPVREQYF. The chain links TRBV18 to TRBJ2-7; D is undetermined. V dropped 2 bases and J dropped 7 bases, with 15 bases sitting between them. The CDR3 loop spans 14 amino acids. In germline, CDR1 is KGHSH, CDR2 LQKENI.